The entry that follows covers one T cell receptor (beta chain) sequence. Its specificity is not known. This record comes from a study of cytomegalovirus exposure and HLA in healthy donors. Study summary: Early on, a data release was issued that held 80 million to 90 million unique TCRs from HLA-typed donors.

With 60 Vbeta and 13 Jbeta primers, the PCR was carried out. This table comes from immunoSEQ multiplex PCR, and its TCRdb copy is limited to in-frame clones, with some not included. The sample contains about 120,000 clones, roughly four fifths of which appear only once. Whole-study results and caveats: The classifier reportedly diagnosed cytomegalovirus status with high specificity and sensitivity.

The V gene's germline CDR1 is MNHEY and CDR2 SVGAGI. The V gene lost 6 bases and the J gene lost 6 bases, with 12 bases spanning the gap. The CDR3 is 12 residues long. The chain couples TRBV6-5 to TRBJ2-7; D is possibly TRBD1 (7 bases). The sequenced sample consisted of PBMCs. This receptor was taken from a man aged 35 to 55 in good health and CMV-seronegative. In DNA form, the CDR3 reads TGTGCCAGCAGCCTCCAGGGGGGCGAGCAGTACTTC. Translating gives CASSLQGGEQYF.